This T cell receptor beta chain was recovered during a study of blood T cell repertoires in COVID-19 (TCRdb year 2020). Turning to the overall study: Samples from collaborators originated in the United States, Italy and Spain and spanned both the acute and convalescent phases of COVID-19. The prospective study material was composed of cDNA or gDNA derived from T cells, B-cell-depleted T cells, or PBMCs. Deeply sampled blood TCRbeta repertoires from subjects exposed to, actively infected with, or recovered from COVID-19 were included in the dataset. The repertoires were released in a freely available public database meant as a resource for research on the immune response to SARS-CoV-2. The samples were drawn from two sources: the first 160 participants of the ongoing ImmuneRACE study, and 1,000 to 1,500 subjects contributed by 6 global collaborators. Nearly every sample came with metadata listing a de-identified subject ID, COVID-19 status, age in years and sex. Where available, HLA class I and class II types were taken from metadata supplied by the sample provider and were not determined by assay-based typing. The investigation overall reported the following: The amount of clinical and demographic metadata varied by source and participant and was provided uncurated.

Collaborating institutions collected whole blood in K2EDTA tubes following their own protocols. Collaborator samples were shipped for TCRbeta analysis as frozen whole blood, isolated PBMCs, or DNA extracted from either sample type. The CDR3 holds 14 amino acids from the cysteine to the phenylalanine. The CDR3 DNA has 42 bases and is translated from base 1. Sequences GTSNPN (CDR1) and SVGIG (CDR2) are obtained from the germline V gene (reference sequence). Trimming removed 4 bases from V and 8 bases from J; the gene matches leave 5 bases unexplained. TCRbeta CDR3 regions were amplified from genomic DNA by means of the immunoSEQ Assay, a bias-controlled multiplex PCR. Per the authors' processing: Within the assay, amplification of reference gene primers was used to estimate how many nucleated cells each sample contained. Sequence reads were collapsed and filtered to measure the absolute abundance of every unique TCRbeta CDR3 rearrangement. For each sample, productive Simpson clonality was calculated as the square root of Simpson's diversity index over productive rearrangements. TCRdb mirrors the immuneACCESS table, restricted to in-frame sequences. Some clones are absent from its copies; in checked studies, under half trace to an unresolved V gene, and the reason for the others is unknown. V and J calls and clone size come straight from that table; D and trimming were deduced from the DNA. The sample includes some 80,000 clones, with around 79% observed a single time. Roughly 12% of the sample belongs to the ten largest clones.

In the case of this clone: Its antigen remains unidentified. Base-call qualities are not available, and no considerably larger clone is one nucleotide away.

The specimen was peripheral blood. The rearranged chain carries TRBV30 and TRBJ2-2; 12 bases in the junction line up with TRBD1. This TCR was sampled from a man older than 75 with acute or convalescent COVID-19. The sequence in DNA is TGTGCCTGGAAAGGGACAGGGGGCTCGGGGGAGCTGTTTTTT. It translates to CAWKGTGGSGELFF.